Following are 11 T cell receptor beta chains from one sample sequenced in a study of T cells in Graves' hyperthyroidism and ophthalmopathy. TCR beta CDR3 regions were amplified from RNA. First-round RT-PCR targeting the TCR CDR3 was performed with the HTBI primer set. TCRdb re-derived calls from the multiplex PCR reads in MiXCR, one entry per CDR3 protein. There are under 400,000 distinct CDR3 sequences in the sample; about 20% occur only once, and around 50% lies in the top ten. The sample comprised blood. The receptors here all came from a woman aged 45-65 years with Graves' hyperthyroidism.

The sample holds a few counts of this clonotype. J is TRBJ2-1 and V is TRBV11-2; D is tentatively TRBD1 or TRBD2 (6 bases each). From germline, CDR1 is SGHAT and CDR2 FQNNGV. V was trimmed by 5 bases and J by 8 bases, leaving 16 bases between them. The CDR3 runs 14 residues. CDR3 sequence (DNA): TGTGCCAGCAGCCCCCGCGAGGGGGGTCATGAGCAGTTCTTC. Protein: CASSPREGGHEQFF.

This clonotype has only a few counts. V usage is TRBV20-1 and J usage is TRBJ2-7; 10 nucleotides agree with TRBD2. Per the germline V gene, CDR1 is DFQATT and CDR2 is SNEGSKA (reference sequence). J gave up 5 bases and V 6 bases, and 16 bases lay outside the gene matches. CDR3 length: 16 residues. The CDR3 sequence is CSAQAPYGLAGDEQYF. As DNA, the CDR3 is TGCAGTGCGCAGGCCCCTTACGGCCTAGCGGGAGACGAGCAGTACTTC.

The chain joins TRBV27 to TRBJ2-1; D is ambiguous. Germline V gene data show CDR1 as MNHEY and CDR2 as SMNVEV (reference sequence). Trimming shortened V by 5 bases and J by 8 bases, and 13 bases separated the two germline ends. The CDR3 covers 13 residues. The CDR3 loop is CASSQNTGHEQFF. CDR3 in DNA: TGTGCCAGCAGTCAAAACACGGGCCATGAGCAGTTCTTC.

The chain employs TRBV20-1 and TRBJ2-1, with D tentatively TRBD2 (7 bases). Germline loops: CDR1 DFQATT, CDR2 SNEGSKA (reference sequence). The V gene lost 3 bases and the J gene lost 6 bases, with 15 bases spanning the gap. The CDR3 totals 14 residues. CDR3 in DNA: TGCAGTGCTAGCGGGGGGCTATTTTTCAATGAGCAGTTCTTC. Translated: CSASGGLFFNEQFF.

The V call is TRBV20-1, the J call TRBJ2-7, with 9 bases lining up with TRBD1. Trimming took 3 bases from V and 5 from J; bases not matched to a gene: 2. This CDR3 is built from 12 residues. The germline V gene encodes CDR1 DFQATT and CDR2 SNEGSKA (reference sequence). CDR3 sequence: CSASGDRDEQYV. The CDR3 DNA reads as TGCAGTGCTAGTGGGGACAGGGACGAGCAGTACGTC.

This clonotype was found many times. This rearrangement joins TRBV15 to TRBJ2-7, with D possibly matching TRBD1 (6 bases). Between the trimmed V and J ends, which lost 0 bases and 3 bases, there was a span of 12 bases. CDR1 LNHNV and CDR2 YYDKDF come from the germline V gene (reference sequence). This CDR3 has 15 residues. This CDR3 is CATSRDKGRGYEQYV. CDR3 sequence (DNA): TGTGCCACCAGCAGAGATAAAGGCAGGGGCTACGAGCAGTACGTC.

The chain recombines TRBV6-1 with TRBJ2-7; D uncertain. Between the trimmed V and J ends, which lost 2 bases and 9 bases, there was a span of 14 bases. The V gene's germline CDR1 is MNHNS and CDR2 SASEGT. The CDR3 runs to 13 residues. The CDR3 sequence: CASSEPLGGPQYF. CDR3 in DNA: TGTGCCAGCAGTGAACCCCTGGGCGGCCCGCAGTACTTC.

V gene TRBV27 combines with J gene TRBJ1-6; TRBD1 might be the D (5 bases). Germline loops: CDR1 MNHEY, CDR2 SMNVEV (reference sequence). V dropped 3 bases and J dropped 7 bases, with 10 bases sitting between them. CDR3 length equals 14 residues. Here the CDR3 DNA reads TGTGCCAGCAGTTTCCCAGGGTCAAATTCACCCCTCCACTTT. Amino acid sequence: CASSFPGSNSPLHF.

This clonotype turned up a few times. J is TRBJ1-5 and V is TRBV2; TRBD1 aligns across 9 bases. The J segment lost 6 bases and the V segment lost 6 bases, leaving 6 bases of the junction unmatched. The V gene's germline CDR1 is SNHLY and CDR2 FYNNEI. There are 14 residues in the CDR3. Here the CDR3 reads CASRLRDRVQPQHF. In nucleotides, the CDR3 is TGTGCCAGCAGACTCCGGGACAGGGTTCAGCCCCAGCATTTT.

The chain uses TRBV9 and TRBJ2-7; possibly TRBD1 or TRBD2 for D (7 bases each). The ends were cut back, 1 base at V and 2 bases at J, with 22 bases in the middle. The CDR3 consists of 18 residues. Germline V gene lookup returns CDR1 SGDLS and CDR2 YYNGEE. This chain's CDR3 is CASSVSPSVGRGPYEQYF. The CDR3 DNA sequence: TGTGCCAGCAGCGTATCCCCGTCGGTAGGGAGGGGGCCCTACGAGCAGTACTTC.

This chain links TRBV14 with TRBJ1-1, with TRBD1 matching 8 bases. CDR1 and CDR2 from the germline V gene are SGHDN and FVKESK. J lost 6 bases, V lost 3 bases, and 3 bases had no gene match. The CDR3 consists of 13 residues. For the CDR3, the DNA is TGTGCCAGCAGCCAGGACAGGGCCCCTGAAGCTTTCTTT. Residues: CASSQDRAPEAFF.